Listed below are T cell receptor beta chains from one sample, sequenced in a study of vaccination effects on CD4 cells after COVID-19. Their target antigens are unknown. The data were produced by immunoSEQ multiplex PCR, yet TCRdb's version contains in-frame clones alone and is incomplete. The sample has nearly 50,000 clones; about 76% are singletons. Sequencing was performed on CD4+ T cells from PBMCs cultured without peptide, taken after COVID-19 vaccination. Receptors were obtained from a human donor who had a prior SARS-CoV-2 infection. Both conserved end residues are part of each CDR3. The D gene is left open where the match is weak. Size is omitted from some rows. Given values are once, few, many or a class for expanded clones.

v_call	clone_size	d_call	j_call	cdr3_aa	cdr3_nt
TRBV7-2	.	.	TRBJ2-5	CASSPRTTQETQYF	TGTGCCAGCAGCCCACGGACCACCCAAGAGACCCAGTACTTC
TRBV12-5	.	TRBD2	TRBJ2-7	CASAPRLAGGLQYF	TGTGCTAGTGCCCCTCGACTAGCGGGGGGGCTGCAGTACTTC
TRBV19	.	TRBD2	TRBJ2-3	CASSRAGADTDTQYF	TGTGCCAGTAGTAGAGCGGGGGCTGACACAGATACGCAGTATTTT
TRBV6-5	.	.	TRBJ1-2	CASSYSTNLQGYGYTF	TGTGCCAGCAGTTACTCGACTAACTTACAGGGCTATGGCTACACCTTC
TRBV7-9	.	.	TRBJ2-3	CASSLIADTQYF	TGTGCCAGCAGCTTAATCGCTGATACGCAGTATTTT
TRBV7-2	.	TRBD1	TRBJ2-2	CASRDRGHNGELFF	TGTGCCAGCAGGGACAGGGGGCATAACGGGGAGCTGTTTTTT
TRBV2	.	TRBD1	TRBJ1-6	CASSALRDRGNSPLHF	TGTGCCAGCAGTGCGCTCCGGGACAGGGGTAATTCACCCCTCCACTTT
TRBV2	.	TRBD2	TRBJ2-7	CASSATSGGYEQYF	TGTGCCAGCAGTGCAACTAGCGGGGGCTACGAGCAGTACTTC
TRBV30	few	.	TRBJ1-1	CAWSSPRLTNTEAFF	TGTGCCTGGAGTTCCCCGCGACTTACGAACACTGAAGCTTTCTTT
TRBV10-3	.	.	TRBJ1-1	CAITASQGTTEAFF	TGTGCCATCACGGCCTCGCAGGGCACCACTGAAGCTTTCTTT
TRBV5-8	.	.	TRBJ1-2	CASSLDRLYGYTF	TGTGCCAGCAGCTTGGACAGACTCTATGGCTACACCTTC
TRBV7-3	.	.	TRBJ2-3	CASSFWGMTDTQYF	TGTGCCAGCAGCTTCTGGGGGATGACAGATACGCAGTATTTT
TRBV27	.	.	TRBJ2-3	CASSSYRGGGADTQYF	TGTGCCAGCAGTTCCTATCGAGGGGGCGGGGCAGATACGCAGTATTTT
TRBV10-3	few	TRBD1	TRBJ1-2	CAISESGTVYGYTF	TGTGCCATCAGTGAATCCGGGACAGTCTATGGCTACACCTTC
TRBV6-6	few	.	TRBJ1-6	CASSYPGTENSPLHF	TGTGCCAGCAGTTACCCCGGGACGGAGAATTCACCCCTCCACTTT
TRBV18	.	.	TRBJ1-6	CASSPEEISPLHF	TGTGCCAGCTCACCAGAGGAGATTTCACCCCTCCACTTT
TRBV6-4	few	TRBD1	TRBJ1-2	CASSTGTGYGYTF	TGTGCCAGCAGTACCGGGACAGGGTATGGCTACACCTTC
TRBV5-6	.	TRBD2	TRBJ2-1	CASTNELRGGYNEQFF	TGTGCCAGCACCAATGAGTTGCGGGGGGGATACAATGAGCAGTTCTTC
TRBV19	.	.	TRBJ1-5	CASSIGPGSNQPQHF	TGTGCCAGTAGTATAGGCCCCGGGAGCAATCAGCCCCAGCATTTT
TRBV7-8	.	.	TRBJ1-6	CASSPYNSPLHF	TGTGCCAGCAGCCCTTATAATTCACCCCTCCACTTT
TRBV18	.	.	TRBJ1-5	CASSPLEDQPQHF	TGTGCCAGCTCACCCCTAGAGGATCAGCCCCAGCATTTT
TRBV5-1	.	TRBD2	TRBJ2-1	CASSLRGWGTSGTHHEQFF	TGCGCCAGCAGCTTGCGGGGCTGGGGAACTAGCGGGACCCACCATGAGCAGTTCTTC
TRBV2	few	TRBD1	TRBJ2-3	CASSGWTGNTDTQYF	TGTGCCAGCAGTGGATGGACAGGAAACACAGATACGCAGTATTTT
TRBV19	.	.	TRBJ1-5	CASSIVGPPQHF	TGTGCCAGTAGTATAGTCGGCCCGCCCCAGCATTTT
TRBV27	.	.	TRBJ1-5	CASSPHGAGNQPQHF	TGTGCCAGCAGTCCGCACGGGGCGGGGAATCAGCCCCAGCATTTT
TRBV5-6	few	.	TRBJ1-4	CASSLARQGVFEKLFF	TGTGCCAGCAGCTTGGCCCGGCAGGGCGTCTTTGAAAAACTGTTTTTT
TRBV9	once	TRBD1	TRBJ2-2	CASSALQGTGELFF	TGTGCCAGCAGCGCTCTACAGGGGACCGGGGAGCTGTTTTTT
TRBV9	few	TRBD2	TRBJ2-1	CASSPRLAGEWGNEQFF	TGTGCCAGCAGCCCTAGACTAGCGGGAGAATGGGGTAATGAGCAGTTCTTC
TRBV18	.	.	TRBJ2-7	CASSRNTGIHEQYF	TGTGCCAGCTCGCGGAACACAGGGATCCACGAGCAGTACTTC
TRBV9	once	TRBD1	TRBJ2-3	CASSPGTGGLDTQYF	TGTGCCAGCAGCCCCGGGACAGGGGGATTGGATACGCAGTATTTT
TRBV7-9	few	.	TRBJ1-6	CASSWSGARNSPLHF	TGTGCCAGCAGTTGGTCGGGCGCGAGGAATTCACCCCTCCACTTT
TRBV6-2/TRBV6-3	.	TRBD2	TRBJ2-3	CASSRGTSGITDTQYF	TGTGCCAGCAGTAGAGGGACTAGCGGGATCACAGATACGCAGTATTTT
TRBV7-2	once	TRBD2	TRBJ2-5	CATGTSGRWAQYF	TGTGCCACCGGGACTAGCGGACGGTGGGCCCAGTACTTC
TRBV19	.	.	TRBJ1-4	CASSPSSWGGEKLFF	TGTGCCAGTAGTCCCTCCTCCTGGGGGGGTGAAAAACTGTTTTTT
TRBV3-1/TRBV3-2	.	TRBD1	TRBJ1-4	CASSRRGGTGEKLFF	TGTGCCAGCAGCCGACGGGGGGGGACAGGTGAAAAACTGTTTTTT
TRBV15	.	.	TRBJ2-5	CATSRGFRRETQYF	TGTGCCACCAGCAGAGGTTTCAGGAGAGAGACCCAGTACTTC
TRBV7-3	.	TRBD2	TRBJ2-1	CASSLSRGGIPHEQFF	TGTGCCAGCAGCTTAAGCCGGGGGGGCATCCCCCATGAGCAGTTCTTC
TRBV7-9	.	.	TRBJ1-2	CASSLPQRGYTF	TGTGCCAGCAGCTTACCTCAGCGCGGCTACACCTTC
TRBV6-1	.	.	TRBJ1-2	CASSEAADGHGYTF	TGTGCCAGCAGTGAAGCGGCGGACGGTCATGGCTACACCTTC
TRBV2	.	.	TRBJ2-5	CASSPDSGETQYF	TGTGCCAGCAGTCCGGACAGCGGGGAGACCCAGTACTTC
TRBV7-3	few	TRBD1	TRBJ2-7	CASSFNRGYEQYF	TGTGCCAGCAGCTTTAACAGGGGTTACGAGCAGTACTTC
TRBV9	.	.	TRBJ2-5	CASSVAARANQETQYF	TGTGCCAGCAGCGTAGCGGCCAGGGCAAATCAAGAGACCCAGTACTTC
TRBV3-1/TRBV3-2	.	TRBD1	TRBJ2-7	CASSQWGTGGSYEQYF	TGTGCCAGCAGCCAATGGGGGACAGGGGGTTCCTACGAGCAGTACTTC
TRBV5-5	.	.	TRBJ1-1	CASSVGGPAFF	TGTGCCAGCAGCGTCGGGGGCCCGGCTTTCTTT
TRBV27	.	.	TRBJ1-1	CASSPKRDTEAFF	TGTGCCAGCAGTCCCAAGAGGGACACTGAAGCTTTCTTT